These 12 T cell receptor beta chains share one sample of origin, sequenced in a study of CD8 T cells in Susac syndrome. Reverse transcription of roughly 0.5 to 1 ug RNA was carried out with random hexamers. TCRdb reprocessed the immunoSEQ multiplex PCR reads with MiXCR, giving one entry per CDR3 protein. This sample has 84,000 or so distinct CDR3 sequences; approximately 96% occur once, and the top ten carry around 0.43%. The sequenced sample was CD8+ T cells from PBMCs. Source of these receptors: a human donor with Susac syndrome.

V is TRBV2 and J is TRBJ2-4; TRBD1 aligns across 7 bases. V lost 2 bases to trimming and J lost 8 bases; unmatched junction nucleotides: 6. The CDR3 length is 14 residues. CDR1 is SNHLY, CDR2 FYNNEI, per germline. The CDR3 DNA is TGTGCCAGCAGTGAATGGACAGGCCAGGACATTCAGTACTTC. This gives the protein CASSEWTGQDIQYF.

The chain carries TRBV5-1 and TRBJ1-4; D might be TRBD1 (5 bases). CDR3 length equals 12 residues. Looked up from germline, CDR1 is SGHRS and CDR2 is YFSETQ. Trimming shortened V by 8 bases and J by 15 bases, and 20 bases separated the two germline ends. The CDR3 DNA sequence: TGCGCCAGTCCGGGGCGTTCAGGTGCGGTGTTTTTT. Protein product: CASPGRSGAVFF.

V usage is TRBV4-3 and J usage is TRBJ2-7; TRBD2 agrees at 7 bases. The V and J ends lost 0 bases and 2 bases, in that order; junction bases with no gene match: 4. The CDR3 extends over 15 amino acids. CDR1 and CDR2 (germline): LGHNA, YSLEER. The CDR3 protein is CASSQEVGGPYEQYF. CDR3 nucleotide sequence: TGCGCCAGCAGCCAAGAAGTGGGAGGGCCCTACGAGCAGTACTTC.

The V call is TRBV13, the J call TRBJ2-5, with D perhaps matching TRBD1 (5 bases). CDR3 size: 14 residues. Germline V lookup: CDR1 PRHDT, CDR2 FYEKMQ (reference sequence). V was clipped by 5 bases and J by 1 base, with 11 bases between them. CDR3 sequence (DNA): TGTGCCAGCAGCGCAACAGGCTCCCAAGAGACCCAGTACTTC. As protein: CASSATGSQETQYF.

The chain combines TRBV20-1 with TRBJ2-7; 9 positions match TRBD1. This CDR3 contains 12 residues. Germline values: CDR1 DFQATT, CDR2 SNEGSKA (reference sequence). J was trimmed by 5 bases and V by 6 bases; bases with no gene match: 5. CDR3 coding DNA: TGCAGTGCCGGGGGACAGGGCGACGAGCAGTACTTC. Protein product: CSAGGQGDEQYF.

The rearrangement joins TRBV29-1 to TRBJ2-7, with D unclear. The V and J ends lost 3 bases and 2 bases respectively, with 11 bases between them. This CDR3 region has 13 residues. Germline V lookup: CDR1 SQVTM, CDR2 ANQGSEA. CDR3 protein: CSVEKDRPYEQYF. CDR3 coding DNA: TGCAGCGTTGAGAAAGACCGTCCCTACGAGCAGTACTTC.

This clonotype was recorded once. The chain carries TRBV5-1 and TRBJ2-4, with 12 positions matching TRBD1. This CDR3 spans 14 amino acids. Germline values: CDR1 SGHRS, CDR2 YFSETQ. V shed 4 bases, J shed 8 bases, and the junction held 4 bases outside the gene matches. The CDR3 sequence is CASSTGQGADIQYF. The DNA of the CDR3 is TGCGCCAGCAGCACGGGACAGGGGGCGGACATTCAGTACTTC. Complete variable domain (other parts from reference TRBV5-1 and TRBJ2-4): KAGVTQTPRYLIKTRGQQVTLSCSPISGHRSVSWYQQTPGQGLQFLFEYFSETQRNKGNFPGRFSGRQFSNSRSEMNVSTLELGDSALYLCASSTGQGADIQYFGAGTRLSVL.

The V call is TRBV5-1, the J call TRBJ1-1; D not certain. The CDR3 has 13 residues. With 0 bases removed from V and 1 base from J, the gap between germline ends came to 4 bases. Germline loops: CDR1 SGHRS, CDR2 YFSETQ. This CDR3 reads CASSLGTNTEAFF. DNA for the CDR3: TGCGCCAGCAGCTTGGGCACGAACACTGAAGCTTTCTTT.

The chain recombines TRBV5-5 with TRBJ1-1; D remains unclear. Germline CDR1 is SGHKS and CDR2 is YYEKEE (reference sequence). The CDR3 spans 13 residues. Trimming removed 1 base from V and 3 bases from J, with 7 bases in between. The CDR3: CASSLTRYTEAFF. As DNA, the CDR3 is TGTGCCAGCAGCTTGACGAGATACACTGAAGCTTTCTTT.

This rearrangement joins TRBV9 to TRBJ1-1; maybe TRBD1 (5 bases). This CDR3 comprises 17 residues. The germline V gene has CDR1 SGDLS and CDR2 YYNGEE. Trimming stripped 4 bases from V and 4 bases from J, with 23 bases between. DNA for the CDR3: TGTGCCAGCAGCCCCGAGGGCAGTGGAGGGGTTAGCACTGAAGCTTTCTTT. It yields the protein CASSPEGSGGVSTEAFF.

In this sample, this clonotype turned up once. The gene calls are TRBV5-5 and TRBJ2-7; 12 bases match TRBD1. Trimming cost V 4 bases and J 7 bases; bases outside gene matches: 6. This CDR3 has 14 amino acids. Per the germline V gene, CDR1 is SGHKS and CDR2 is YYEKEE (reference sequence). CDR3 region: CASSVGQGAGEQYV. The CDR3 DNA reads TGTGCCAGCAGCGTGGGACAGGGGGCAGGGGAGCAGTACGTC.

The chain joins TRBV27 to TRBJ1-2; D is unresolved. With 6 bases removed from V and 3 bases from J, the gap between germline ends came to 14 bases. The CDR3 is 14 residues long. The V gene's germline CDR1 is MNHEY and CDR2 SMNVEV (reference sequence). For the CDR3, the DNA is TGTGCCAGCAGGTCTTGGTGGACTCACTATGGCTACACCTTC. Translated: CASRSWWTHYGYTF.